The clone carrying this TCR beta chain turned up a few times. As yet, its antigen is unknown. Following RNA extraction, reverse transcription yielded cDNA that acted as the sequencing template. Sequencing was performed with immunoSEQ multiplex PCR; in TCRdb, only in-frame clones are kept and a portion is missing. Counted here are about 270,000 clones, about 62% occurring once; the ten biggest clones make up around 0.92%. This entry comes from a study of CD8+ T cells in alopecia areata. Whole-study context: Twice daily, treated patients received 5 to 10 mg of oral tofacitinib.

Specified treatment: oral pan-JAK inhibitor, 5-10 mg twice daily. Whole-study findings and limits: With tofacitinib ongoing, many expanded lesional clones persisted in both scalp and blood.

Germline CDR1 SEHNR, CDR2 FQNEAQ (reference sequence). J was trimmed by 6 bases and V by 2 bases; bases with no gene match: 10. The CDR3 runs to 16 residues. The chain carries TRBV7-9 and TRBJ2-3, with 8 bases lining up with TRBD2. The clonotype originates from a human donor with alopecia areata. The sample in question was CD4+ T cells sorted from blood, obtained at week 52, from a patient treated with tofacitinib. CDR3 protein: CASSLPPGLGSDTQYF. DNA of the CDR3: TGTGCCAGCAGCTTACCTCCGGGACTAGGCTCGGATACGCAGTATTTT.